This T cell receptor (beta chain) was sequenced during a study of regulatory T cells in long-lasting Graves disease. Findings of the study overall: Peripheral blood, not thyroid tissue, was the sole material studied.

Arm-PCR of CDR3 regions with iRepertoire HTBI primers generated TCR beta libraries. One entry per CDR3 protein results from TCRdb running MiXCR on the multiplex PCR reads. In the table there are over 450,000 distinct CDR3 sequences, roughly 21% of which are singletons. This clonotype appeared a few times. Its antigen remains unidentified. Indicated time point: persistent/refractory GD, antithyroid drugs over 5 years with positive TRAb. PBMCs provided the RNA from which the TCR library was made. Guidelines of the American Thyroid Association were used to diagnose Graves' disease. J was trimmed by 5 bases and V by 5 bases; bases with no gene match: 6. CDR1 is SEHNR and CDR2 is FQNEAQ in the germline V gene (reference sequence). This CDR3 comprises 15 residues.

The TCR originated in a female donor with Graves disease. This specimen consisted of peripheral blood mononuclear cells (PBMCs), obtained when the disease was refractory, from a patient treated with antithyroid drugs. The chain recombines TRBV7-9 with TRBJ2-7; 13 bases match TRBD2. The CDR3 reads CASSRGTSGVDEQYF. CDR3 coding DNA: TGTGCCAGCAGCCGTGGGACTAGCGGGGTTGACGAGCAGTACTTC.